This T cell receptor (beta chain) was captured in a study of OX40 agonist ivuxolimab in advanced cancers. There are 14 residues in the CDR3. Germline lookup yields CDR1 SNHLY and CDR2 FYNNEI. The ends lost 8 bases at V and 9 bases at J; junction bases unmatched: 9. TCRdb's table, derived via immunoSEQ multiplex PCR, lists solely in-frame clones and lacks some. Of 50,000 or so clones listed, 80% to 90% are singletons. The sequenced sample was CD4+ or CD8+ T cells sorted from blood, obtained in a trial of the OX40 agonist ivuxolimab. The chain recombines TRBV2 with TRBJ2-1; 11 bases fit TRBD2. This clonotype originated in an adult with an advanced solid tumor such as melanoma, head and neck, liver or kidney cancer. CDR3 sequence reads: CASSILAGEGEQFF. In DNA form, the CDR3 reads TGTGCCAGCTCGATACTAGCGGGAGAAGGTGAGCAGTTCTTC.